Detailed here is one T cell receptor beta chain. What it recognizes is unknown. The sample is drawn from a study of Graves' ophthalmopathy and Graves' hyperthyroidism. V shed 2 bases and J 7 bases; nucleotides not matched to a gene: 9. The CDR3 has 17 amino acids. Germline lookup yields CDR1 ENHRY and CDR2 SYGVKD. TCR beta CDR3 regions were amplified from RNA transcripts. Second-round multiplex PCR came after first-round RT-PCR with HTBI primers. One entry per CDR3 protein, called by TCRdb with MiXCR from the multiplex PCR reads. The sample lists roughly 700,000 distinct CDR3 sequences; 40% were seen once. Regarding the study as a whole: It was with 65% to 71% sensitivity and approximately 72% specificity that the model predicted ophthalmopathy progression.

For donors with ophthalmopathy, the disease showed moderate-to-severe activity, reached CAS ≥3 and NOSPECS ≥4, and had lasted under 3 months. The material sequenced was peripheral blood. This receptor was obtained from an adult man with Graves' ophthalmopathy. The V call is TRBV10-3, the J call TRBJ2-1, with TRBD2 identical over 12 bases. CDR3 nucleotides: TGTGCCATCAGTGAGGGACTAGCGGGAATTTCGAGGAATGAGCAGTTCTTC. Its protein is CAISEGLAGISRNEQFF.